The 32 T cell receptor beta chains below were found in one sample sequenced in a study of blood T cell repertoires in COVID-19. Some clones are missing from TCRdb's copy, which holds only in-frame ones; the method was immunoSEQ multiplex PCR. The sample holds about 230,000 clones, roughly 84% seen once. Sequenced: peripheral blood. The receptors come from a man aged 40-49 years with acute or convalescent COVID-19.

V and J are TRBV5-1 and TRBJ1-6; D not certain. This CDR3 is 13 amino acids long. Per the germline V gene, CDR1 is SGHRS and CDR2 is YFSETQ. The V end lost 0 bases, the J end lost 12 bases, and 10 bases lay between the germline ends. The CDR3 nucleotides are TGCGCCAGCAGCTTGGCCCTGTCGGGACCCCTCCACTTT. It yields the protein CASSLALSGPLHF.

The genes are TRBV5-1 and TRBJ1-1; the D gene is possibly TRBD1 (6 bases). CDR1 and CDR2 from the germline V gene are SGHRS and YFSETQ. CDR3 size: 14 residues. With 3 bases removed from V and 1 base from J, the gap between germline ends came to 10 bases. The CDR3 protein is CASSYGQQNTEAFF. The CDR3 DNA follows: TGCGCCAGCAGCTACGGACAGCAGAACACTGAAGCTTTCTTT.

The chain carries TRBV5-4 and TRBJ2-3; 9 bases agree with TRBD2. Germline assignment: CDR1 SGHNT and CDR2 YYREEE (reference sequence). CDR3 size: 17 residues. V gave up 0 bases and J gave up 1 base; unmatched junction bases: 6. CDR3 sequence (DNA): TGTGCCAGCAGCTTGGGTACTGCTAGCGGGGGCACAGATACGCAGTATTTT. The encoded protein is CASSLGTASGGTDTQYF. Full variable domain (missing parts from reference TRBV5-4 and TRBJ2-3): ETGVTQSPTHLIKTRGQQVTLRCSSQSGHNTVSWYQQALGQGPQFIFQYYREEENGRGNFPPRFSGLQFPNYSSELNVNALELDDSALYLCASSLGTASGGTDTQYFGPGTRLTVL.

CDR3 region: CASSLGQGSTYEQYF. The CDR3 bases are TGTGCCAGCAGCCTCGGACAGGGTAGTACCTACGAGCAGTACTTC. The rearrangement joins TRBV14 to TRBJ2-7, with TRBD1 identical over 8 bases. CDR1 SGHDN and CDR2 FVKESK come from the germline V gene. The CDR3 length is 15 residues. The V gene end was trimmed by 4 bases and the J gene end by 2 bases; junction bases not matched to a gene: 7.

J is TRBJ1-1 and V is TRBV19, with 7 bases that match TRBD1. The CDR3 length is 13 residues. J was trimmed by 1 base and V by 7 bases; bases with no gene match: 3. Germline assignment: CDR1 LNHDA and CDR2 SQIVND (reference sequence). The CDR3 sequence: CASTDRSNTEAFF. The DNA of the CDR3 is TGTGCCAGTACGGACAGGTCGAACACTGAAGCTTTCTTT. Full variable domain (missing parts from reference TRBV19 and TRBJ1-1): DGGITQSPKYLFRKEGQNVTLSCEQNLNHDAMYWYRQDPGQGLRLIYYSQIVNDFQKGDIAEGYSVSREKKESFPLTVTSAQKNPTAFYLCASTDRSNTEAFFGQGTRLTVV.

The rearrangement links TRBV29-1 to TRBJ2-3, with 12 positions matching TRBD1. The CDR3 covers 14 residues. Looked up from germline, CDR1 is SQVTM and CDR2 is ANQGSEA. V was clipped by 4 bases and J by 2 bases; unmatched bases: 1. The CDR3 protein is CSVGDRGPTDTQYF. Written as DNA, the CDR3 is TGCAGCGTTGGGGACAGGGGGCCCACAGATACGCAGTATTTT.

This clone was seen a few times. The V and J genes are TRBV11-3 and TRBJ1-3; possibly TRBD1 for D (5 bases). The CDR3 length is 15 residues. Trimming left V 3 bases short and J 0 bases short, with 9 bases between. Germline V CDR1 and CDR2: SGHNT, YENEEA. CDR3 nucleotide sequence: TGTGCCAGCAGCTTGGGGCCGGACTCTGGAAACACCATATATTTT. This translates into CASSLGPDSGNTIYF.

The sample holds a few counts of this clone. Other DNA sequences in this sample translate to the same CDR3. The chain recombines TRBV9 with TRBJ1-1; 7 bases are a match to TRBD1. V gave up 3 bases and J gave up 0 bases; unmatched junction bases: 2. The CDR3 loop spans 14 amino acids. Germline V gene sequence: CDR1 SGDLS, CDR2 YYNGEE. CDR3 in amino acids: CASSATGLNTEAFF. The CDR3 DNA sequence: TGTGCCAGCAGCGCGACAGGGTTGAACACTGAAGCTTTCTTT. The full variable domain, its missing parts supplied by reference TRBV9 and TRBJ1-1, is DSGVTQTPKHLITATGQRVTLRCSPRSGDLSVYWYQQSLDQGLQFLIQYYNGEERAKGNILERFSAQQFPDLHSELNLSSLELGDSALYFCASSATGLNTEAFFGQGTRLTVV.

The chain carries TRBV18 and TRBJ2-6; 9 bases agree with TRBD2. V shed 3 bases and J 2 bases; nucleotides not matched to a gene: 5. The CDR3 is made up of 17 amino acids. From germline, CDR1 is KGHSH and CDR2 LQKENI. The CDR3 bases are TGTGCCAGCTCACCTCAGCGGGGGGCGGCTGGGGCCAACGTCCTGACTTTC. It yields the protein CASSPQRGAAGANVLTF.

J is TRBJ1-2 and V is TRBV7-9, with D perhaps matching TRBD1 (6 bases). V lost 2 bases, J lost 3 bases, and 16 bases lay in between. This CDR3 comprises 16 residues. The germline V gene encodes CDR1 SEHNR and CDR2 FQNEAQ (reference sequence). CDR3 loop: CASSLSPQAGDYGYTF. In DNA form, the CDR3 reads TGTGCCAGCAGCTTATCACCGCAGGCAGGGGACTATGGCTACACCTTC.

The chain combines TRBV2 with TRBJ2-2; 8 bases are shared with TRBD1. The V segment lost 1 base and the J segment 6 bases; nucleotides outside the gene matches: 7. CDR1 SNHLY and CDR2 FYNNEI come from the germline V gene. This CDR3 has 16 residues. The CDR3 sequence is CASSEDPGGGPGELFF. The CDR3 DNA sequence: TGTGCCAGCAGTGAAGACCCAGGGGGCGGACCCGGGGAGCTGTTTTTT.

The chain links TRBV3-1 (or the pseudogene TRBV3-2) to TRBJ2-1, with D possibly matching TRBD2 (5 bases). The CDR3 runs to 16 residues. The V gene lost 1 base and the J gene lost 3 bases, with 13 bases spanning the gap. Germline CDR1 and CDR2: LGHDT and YNNKEL (reference sequence). CDR3 nucleotide sequence: TGTGCCAGCAGCCAAGGGCCATGGGGAGACTACAATGAGCAGTTCTTC. Amino acids: CASSQGPWGDYNEQFF.

As concerns this clone: The sample contains more than one DNA sequence encoding this CDR3. V usage is TRBV2 and J usage is TRBJ1-1; TRBD1 agrees at 8 bases. Germline trimming cut 6 bases from V and 0 bases from J; bases unmatched to any gene: 3. The CDR3 has 14 residues. Germline V gene sequence: CDR1 SNHLY, CDR2 FYNNEI. Written as DNA, the CDR3 is TGTGCCAGCAGGGGGGACAGGTTGAACACTGAAGCTTTCTTT. As protein: CASRGDRLNTEAFF.

The gene calls are TRBV18 and TRBJ2-7, with TRBD1 matching 9 bases. Germline V gives CDR1 KGHSH, CDR2 LQKENI. After removal of 3 bases from V and 3 bases from J, the junction contained 0 bases not matched to a gene. This CDR3 has 13 residues. Here the CDR3 DNA reads TGTGCCAGCTCACCGACAGGGGGCTACGAGCAGTACTTC. Its protein product is CASSPTGGYEQYF.

J is TRBJ1-5 and V is TRBV7-2; 8 bases match TRBD1. Germline V gene data show CDR1 as SGHTA and CDR2 as FQGNSA. Unmatched junction bases numbered 4, after V lost 4 bases and J lost 5 bases. The CDR3 runs 14 residues. The CDR3 sequence: CASSYQGAYQPQHF. The DNA for the CDR3 is TGTGCCAGCAGCTATCAGGGGGCCTATCAGCCCCAGCATTTT.

The V call is TRBV6-2 or TRBV6-3, the J call TRBJ1-3; no clear D gene. Germline lookup yields CDR1 MNHEY and CDR2 SVGEGT. The CDR3 extends over 14 amino acids. V shed 1 base and J shed 7 bases, with 11 bases lying between them. CDR3 in DNA: TGTGCCAGCAGTTACTGGCAGGCCCGGAACACCATATATTTT. Protein sequence: CASSYWQARNTIYF.

J is TRBJ1-5 and V is TRBV28, with TRBD1 identical over 8 bases. J gave up 4 bases and V 5 bases, and 16 bases lay outside the gene matches. Looked up from germline, CDR1 is MDHEN and CDR2 is SYDVKM. The CDR3 covers 18 residues. CDR3 nucleotides: TGTGCCAGCAGTATTCAAATCGCCGGGACAGGCGAGAATCAGCCCCAGCATTTT. This translates into CASSIQIAGTGENQPQHF.

CDR3 sequence: CASSYRTDSNQPQHF. As DNA, the CDR3 is TGTGCCAGCAGTTATAGGACAGATAGCAATCAGCCCCAGCATTTT. The V call is TRBV6-2 or TRBV6-3, the J call TRBJ1-5; TRBD1 is a possible D gene (6 bases). Deletions cut 3 bases from V and 0 bases from J, with 9 bases between. This CDR3 region has 15 residues. CDR1 is MNHEY and CDR2 is SVGEGT in the germline V gene.

The chain has TRBV6-1 and TRBJ1-1; D is perhaps TRBD1 (5 bases). Between the trimmed V and J ends, which lost 2 bases and 0 bases, there was a span of 10 bases. The germline CDR1 and CDR2 sequences are MNHNS and SASEGT. The CDR3 contains 15 residues. The CDR3 loop reads CASSEMWGVNTEAFF. The CDR3 DNA reads TGTGCCAGCAGTGAAATGTGGGGGGTGAACACTGAAGCTTTCTTT.

This clone was recorded once. The chain is built from TRBV6-4 and TRBJ1-6; D unresolved. Germline CDR1 and CDR2: MRHNA and SNTAGT. V was trimmed by 2 bases and J by 8 bases, leaving 7 bases between them. This CDR3 is built from 13 residues. CDR3 region: CASSDSSDSPLHF. DNA for the CDR3: TGTGCCAGCAGTGACAGTTCGGATTCACCCCTCCACTTT.

V and J are TRBV10-3 and TRBJ1-5; D is ambiguous. V gave up 10 bases and J gave up 3 bases, with 13 bases separating them. The CDR3 sequence is 13 residues long. From germline, CDR1 is ENHRY and CDR2 SYGVKD. The CDR3 loop reads CATAGRTNQPQHF. CDR3 sequence (DNA): TGTGCCACCGCCGGTCGCACCAATCAGCCCCAGCATTTT.

The rearrangement uses TRBV11-2 and TRBJ2-7; D possibly corresponds to TRBD2 (6 bases). The CDR3 contains 12 residues. The germline V gene encodes CDR1 SGHAT and CDR2 FQNNGV. The V end was cut by 3 bases, the J end by 4 bases, with 7 bases between. The CDR3 sequence is CASSFGGYEQYF. Written as DNA, the CDR3 is TGTGCCAGCAGCTTTGGGGGGTACGAGCAGTACTTC.

This chain uses TRBV6-5 with TRBJ2-1; 7 nucleotides align to TRBD2. Unmatched junction bases numbered 9, after V lost 5 bases and J lost 5 bases. CDR1 MNHEY and CDR2 SVGAGI come from the germline V gene. CDR3 length equals 15 residues. The CDR3, as DNA: TGTGCCAGCAGTCTCAGCGGGGAGATTCACAATGAGCAGTTCTTC. This translates into CASSLSGEIHNEQFF.

This chain connects TRBV10-3 to TRBJ1-6; D remains ambiguous. The CDR3 is made up of 13 amino acids. From germline, CDR1 is ENHRY and CDR2 SYGVKD. The V and J ends lost 6 bases and 5 bases respectively, with 8 bases between them. In nucleotides, the CDR3 is TGTGCCATCAGCTTAGAAGATAATTCACCCCTCCACTTT. Residues: CAISLEDNSPLHF.

The rearrangement uses TRBV27 and TRBJ1-1, with 9 bases identical to TRBD1. J gave up 3 bases and V 6 bases, and 8 bases lay outside the gene matches. The CDR3 is made up of 15 amino acids. Germline values: CDR1 MNHEY, CDR2 SMNVEV (reference sequence). The chain's CDR3 is CASSPGQGKYTEAFF. CDR3 nucleotide sequence: TGTGCCAGCAGCCCAGGACAGGGGAAGTACACTGAAGCTTTCTTT.

This clone was picked up a small number of times. The chain has TRBV5-6 and TRBJ2-7, with TRBD2 as a possible D gene (5 bases). The CDR3 consists of 13 residues. Looked up from germline, CDR1 is SGHDT and CDR2 is YYEEEE. Trimming left V 4 bases short and J 3 bases short, with 11 bases between. CDR3 nucleotides: TGTGCCAGCAGCCGTACGGGGATCTACGAGCAGTACTTC. Translating gives CASSRTGIYEQYF.

This rearrangement joins TRBV25-1 to TRBJ1-5; 7 bases are a match to TRBD1. This CDR3 is built from 15 residues. After removal of 4 bases from V and 0 bases from J, the junction contained 3 bases not matched to a gene. The V gene's germline CDR1 is MGHDK and CDR2 SYGVNS. The CDR3 nucleotides are TGTGCCAGCAGTGGGGGACAGTATAGCAATCAGCCCCAGCATTTT. Residues: CASSGGQYSNQPQHF. Looking up the rest from reference TRBV25-1 and TRBJ1-5 gives the full variable domain: EADIYQTPRYLVIGTGKKITLECSQTMGHDKMYWYQQDPGMELHLIHYSYGVNSTEKGDLSSESTVSRIRTEHFPLTLESARPSHTSQYLCASSGGQYSNQPQHFGDGTRLSIL.

This sequence joins TRBV18 and TRBJ1-6; D gene unclear. CDR3 length: 15 residues. V was trimmed by 3 bases and J by 8 bases, leaving 14 bases between them. Germline assignment: CDR1 KGHSH and CDR2 LQKENI. This chain's CDR3 is CASSPTAGIDSPLHF. The DNA of the CDR3 is TGTGCCAGCTCACCTACTGCGGGGATAGATTCACCCCTCCACTTT.

The chain combines TRBV14 with TRBJ1-6; maybe TRBD1 (5 bases). Germline assignment: CDR1 SGHDN and CDR2 FVKESK. Trimming pared 6 bases from V and 9 bases from J, leaving 15 bases between. CDR3 length: 14 residues. The CDR3 DNA reads as TGTGCCAGCAGTCGGGTCCTAAGGGGTTCACCCCTCCACTTT. Translating it yields CASSRVLRGSPLHF.

This clone was detected only a few times. V gene TRBV11-2 combines with J gene TRBJ1-6; D is perhaps TRBD1 (5 bases). Germline loops: CDR1 SGHAT, CDR2 FQNNGV. The V end lost 8 bases, the J end lost 3 bases, and 11 bases lay between the germline ends. The CDR3 has 14 amino acids. CDR3 sequence reads: CASGRQSYNSPLHF. CDR3 coding DNA: TGTGCCAGCGGACGACAGAGCTATAATTCACCCCTCCACTTT.

The table lists this clone with a few counts. V gene TRBV5-1 combines with J gene TRBJ1-2; D may be TRBD1 (6 bases). The germline gives CDR1 SGHRS, CDR2 YFSETQ. The V gene lost 4 bases and the J gene lost 2 bases, with 12 bases spanning the gap. The CDR3 covers 14 residues. The DNA of the CDR3 is TGCGCCAGCAGCGTGGACAGTCCAAACTATGGCTACACCTTC. As protein: CASSVDSPNYGYTF. The full variable domain, completed using reference TRBV5-1 and TRBJ1-2, is KAGVTQTPRYLIKTRGQQVTLSCSPISGHRSVSWYQQTPGQGLQFLFEYFSETQRNKGNFPGRFSGRQFSNSRSEMNVSTLELGDSALYLCASSVDSPNYGYTFGSGTRLTVV.

This chain links TRBV7-9 with TRBJ1-2; 7 bases fit TRBD1. Germline V lookup: CDR1 SEHNR, CDR2 FQNEAQ (reference sequence). The CDR3 extends over 15 amino acids. The trim removed 5 bases at V and 2 bases at J, leaving 8 bases unmatched. CDR3 DNA sequence: TGTGCCAGCAGCCCCTCGGGACAGTTAAACTATGGCTACACCTTC. As protein: CASSPSGQLNYGYTF.